This TCR beta chain originates from a study of control samples from healthy donors and cancer patients. Repertoires were generated with immunoSEQ multiplex PCR, while TCRdb's copy carries only in-frame clones and drops some. Altogether fewer than 200,000 clones are present, approximately 92% being singletons, with the ten largest covering approximately 4%. This sequence was found in a woman aged 60 to 75 in good health. The source material was blood.

The CDR3 bases are TGTGCCACCAGTGACACCAAGGACAATGAGCAGTTCTTC. It yields the protein CATSDTKDNEQFF. The chain uses TRBV24-1 and TRBJ2-1; D gene uncertain. The CDR3 contains 13 residues. The V end lost 4 bases, the J end lost 5 bases, and 8 bases lay between the germline ends. Per germline, CDR1 KGHDR and CDR2 SFDVKD.